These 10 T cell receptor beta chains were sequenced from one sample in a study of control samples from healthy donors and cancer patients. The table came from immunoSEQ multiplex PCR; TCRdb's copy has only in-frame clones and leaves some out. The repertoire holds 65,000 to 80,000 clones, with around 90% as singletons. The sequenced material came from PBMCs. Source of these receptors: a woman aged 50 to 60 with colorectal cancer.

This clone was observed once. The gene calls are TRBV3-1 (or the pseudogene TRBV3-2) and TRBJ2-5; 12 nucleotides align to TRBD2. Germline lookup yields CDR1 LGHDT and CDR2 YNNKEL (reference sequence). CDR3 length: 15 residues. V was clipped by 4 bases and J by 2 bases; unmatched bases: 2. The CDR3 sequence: CASSLGLAGQETQYF. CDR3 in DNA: TGTGCCAGCAGCCTAGGACTAGCGGGGCAAGAGACCCAGTACTTC.

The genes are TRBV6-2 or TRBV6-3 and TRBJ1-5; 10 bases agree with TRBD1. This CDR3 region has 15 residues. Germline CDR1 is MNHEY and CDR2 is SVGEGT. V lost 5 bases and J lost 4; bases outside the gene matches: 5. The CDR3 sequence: CASSRQGAWNQPQHF. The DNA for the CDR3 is TGTGCCAGCAGTCGACAGGGGGCTTGGAATCAGCCCCAGCATTTT.

The chain's CDR3 is CASSPRGQGTQYF. CDR3 coding DNA: TGTGCCAGCAGCCCACGGGGGCAGGGGACCCAGTACTTC. The chain joins TRBV7-8 to TRBJ2-5; D may correspond to TRBD1 or TRBD2 (6 bases each). The V gene lost 5 bases and the J gene lost 7 bases, with 14 bases spanning the gap. The CDR3 consists of 13 residues. Germline CDR1 SGHVS, CDR2 FQNEAQ.

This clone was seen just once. CDR3 region: CASTSGGRSTDTQYF. CDR3 nucleotide sequence: TGTGCCAGTACCAGCGGGGGTAGGAGCACAGATACGCAGTATTTT. This chain uses TRBV2 with TRBJ2-3; 8 bases line up with TRBD2. V lost 9 bases to trimming and J lost 0 bases; unmatched junction nucleotides: 8. CDR1 is SNHLY and CDR2 is FYNNEI in the germline V gene. This CDR3 comprises 15 residues.

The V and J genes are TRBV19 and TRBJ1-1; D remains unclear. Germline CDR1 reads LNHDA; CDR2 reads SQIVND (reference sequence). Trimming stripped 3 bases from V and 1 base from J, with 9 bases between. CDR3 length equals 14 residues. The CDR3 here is CASSISGSNTEAFF. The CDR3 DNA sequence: TGTGCCAGTAGTATCTCAGGATCGAACACTGAAGCTTTCTTT.

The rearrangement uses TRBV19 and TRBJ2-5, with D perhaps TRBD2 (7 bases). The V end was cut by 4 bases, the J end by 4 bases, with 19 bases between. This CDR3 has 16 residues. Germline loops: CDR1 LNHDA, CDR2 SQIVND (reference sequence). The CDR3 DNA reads TGTGCCAGTAGTACCCCAAGGGGGGGTGTGATAGAGACCCAGTACTTC. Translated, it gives CASSTPRGGVIETQYF. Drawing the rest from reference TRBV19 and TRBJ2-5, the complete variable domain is DGGITQSPKYLFRKEGQNVTLSCEQNLNHDAMYWYRQDPGQGLRLIYYSQIVNDFQKGDIAEGYSVSREKKESFPLTVTSAQKNPTAFYLCASSTPRGGVIETQYFGPGTRLLVL.

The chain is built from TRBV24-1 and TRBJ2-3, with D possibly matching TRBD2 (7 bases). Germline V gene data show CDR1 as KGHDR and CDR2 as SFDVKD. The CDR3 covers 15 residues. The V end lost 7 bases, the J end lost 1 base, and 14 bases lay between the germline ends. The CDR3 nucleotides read TGTGCCACCAGAGGTCGGGGGGCCGGCACAGATACGCAGTATTTT. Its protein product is CATRGRGAGTDTQYF.

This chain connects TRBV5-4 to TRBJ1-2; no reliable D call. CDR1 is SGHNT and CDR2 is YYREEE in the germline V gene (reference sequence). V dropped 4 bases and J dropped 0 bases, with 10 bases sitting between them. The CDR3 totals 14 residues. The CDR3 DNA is TGTGCCAGCAGCCTGACCGGGGCTAACTATGGCTACACCTTC. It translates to CASSLTGANYGYTF.

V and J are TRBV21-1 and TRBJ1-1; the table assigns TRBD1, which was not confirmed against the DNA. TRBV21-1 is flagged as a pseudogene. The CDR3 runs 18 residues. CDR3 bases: TGTGCCAGCAGCACTCAAACCAGGACACCCGGGCAAAACACTGAAGCTTTCTTT. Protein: CASSTQTRTPGQNTEAFF.

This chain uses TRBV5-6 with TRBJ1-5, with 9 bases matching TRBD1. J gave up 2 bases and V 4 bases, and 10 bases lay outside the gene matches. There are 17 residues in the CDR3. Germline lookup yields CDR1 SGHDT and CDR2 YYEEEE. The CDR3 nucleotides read TGTGCCAGCAGCGCCGGGACAGGGCTTGTAGGCAATCAGCCCCAGCATTTT. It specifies CASSAGTGLVGNQPQHF.